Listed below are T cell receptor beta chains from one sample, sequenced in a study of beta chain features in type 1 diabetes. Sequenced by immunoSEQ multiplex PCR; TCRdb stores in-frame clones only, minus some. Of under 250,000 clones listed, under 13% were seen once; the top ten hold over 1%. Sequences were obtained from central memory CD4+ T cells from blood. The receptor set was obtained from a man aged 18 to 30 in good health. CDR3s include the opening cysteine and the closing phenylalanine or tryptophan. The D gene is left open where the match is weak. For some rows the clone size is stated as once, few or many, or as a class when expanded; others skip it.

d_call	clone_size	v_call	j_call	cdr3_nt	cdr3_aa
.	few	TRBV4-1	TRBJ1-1	TGCGCCAGCAGCCGGGGGGCATCCACTGAAGCTTTCTTT	CASSRGASTEAFF
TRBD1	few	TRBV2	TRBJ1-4	TGTGCCAGCAGTGGCCAGGGGGCGGCTAATGAAAAACTGTTTTTT	CASSGQGAANEKLFF
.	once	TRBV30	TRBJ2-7	TGTGCCTGGACTCTAGAGTTCCCCTACGAGCAGTACTTC	CAWTLEFPYEQYF
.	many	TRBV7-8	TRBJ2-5	TGTGCCAGCAGCCCAACGAACCAAGAGACCCAGTACTTC	CASSPTNQETQYF
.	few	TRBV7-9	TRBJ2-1	TGTGCCAGCAGCTTAGACCCCCAAACCTACAATGAGCAGTTCTTC	CASSLDPQTYNEQFF
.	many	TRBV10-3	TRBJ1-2	TGTGCCACCGCGAGAAACGGCTATGGCTACACCTTC	CATARNGYGYTF
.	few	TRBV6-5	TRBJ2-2	TGTGCCAGCAGTTACAGAATATCCGGGGAGCTGTTTTTT	CASSYRISGELFF
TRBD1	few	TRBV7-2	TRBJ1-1	TGTGCCAGCAGCTTTACAGGGGGAGACACTGAAGCTTTCTTT	CASSFTGGDTEAFF
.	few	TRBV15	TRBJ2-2	TGTGCCACCAGCCGGGACTTCTACACCGGGGAGCTGTTTTTT	CATSRDFYTGELFF
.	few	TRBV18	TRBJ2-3	TGTGCCAGCTCACCAACGGCAGCCACAGATACGCAGTATTTT	CASSPTAATDTQYF
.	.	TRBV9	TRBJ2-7	TGTGCCAGCAGCGTAGACCCGGGACTCCATTACGAGCAGTACTTC	CASSVDPGLHYEQYF
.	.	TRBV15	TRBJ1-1	TGTGCCACCAGCAGAGGTTACGACACTGAAGCTTTCTTT	CATSRGYDTEAFF
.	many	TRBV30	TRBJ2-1	TGTGCCTGGAGTGCCTACTACAATGAGCAGTTCTTC	CAWSAYYNEQFF
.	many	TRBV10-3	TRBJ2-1	TGTGCCATCAGGCAGGGAGAGGGAAATGAGCAGTTCTTC	CAIRQGEGNEQFF
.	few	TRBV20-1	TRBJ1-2	TGCAGTGCTAGAAATGACTATGGCTACACCTTC	CSARNDYGYTF
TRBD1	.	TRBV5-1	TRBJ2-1	TGCGCCAGCAGCTCCCTAACAGGGGGCAATTACAATGAGCAGTTCTTC	CASSSLTGGNYNEQFF
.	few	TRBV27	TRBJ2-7	TGTGCCAGCAGTCCCCGAAGACTATCCTACGAGCAGTACTTC	CASSPRRLSYEQYF
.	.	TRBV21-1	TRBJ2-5	TGTGCCAGCAGCTACTACCAAGAGACCCAGTACTTC	CASSYYQETQYF
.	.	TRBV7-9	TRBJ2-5	TGTGCCAGCAGCTCAAGCAGGATCGAGACCCAGTACTTC	CASSSSRIETQYF
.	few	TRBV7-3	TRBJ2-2	TGTGCGTGGCAGGCAGGAAGTACCGGGGAGCTGTTTTTT	CAWQAGSTGELFF
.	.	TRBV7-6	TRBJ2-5	TGTGCCAGCAGCTTGACGGAGACCCAGTACTTC	CASSLTETQYF
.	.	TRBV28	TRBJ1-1	TGTGCCAGCAGTTCCTTCGGAGGTGAAGCTTTCTTT	CASSSFGGEAFF